Listed below are T cell receptor beta chains from one sample, sequenced in a study of T-cell reconstitution after alpha-beta-depleted transplantation in children. TCRdb reprocessed the PCR reads with MiXCR, giving one entry per CDR3 protein. The profile shows approximately 85,000 distinct CDR3 sequences, 14% of them singletons. Sequenced material: PBMCs, mostly from graft donor cells, taken 180 days after TCRalphabeta/CD19-depleted stem cell transplant. The receptors derive from a male patient aged 2-15 years who had a stem cell transplant for acute lymphoblastic leukemia, so the T cells may come from the graft donor. The CDR3 runs from the conserved cysteine through the conserved F or W. The D gene is left open where the match is weak. Part of the rows lack a size; the others show once, few, many or a class for expanded clones.

size: NA; D: NA; J: TRBJ1-1; V: TRBV20-1; CDR3: CSARFRGFKGWDTEAFF; DNA: TGCAGTGCTAGATTCAGGGGATTTAAGGGATGGGACACTGAAGCTTTCTTT
size: NA; D: NA; J: TRBJ2-5; V: TRBV20-1; CDR3: CSAGRARLVRETQYF; DNA: TGCAGTGCAGGGAGAGCCCGGCTAGTAAGGGAGACCCAGTACTTC
size: many; D: NA; J: TRBJ1-2; V: TRBV6-5; CDR3: CASSSGLGYYGYTF; DNA: TGTGCCAGCAGTTCGGGGCTTGGGTACTATGGCTACACCTTC
size: NA; D: NA; J: TRBJ2-5; V: TRBV20-1; CDR3: CSARHQETQYF; DNA: TGCAGTGCTAGACACCAAGAGACCCAGTACTTC
size: few; D: NA; J: TRBJ2-1; V: TRBV29-1; CDR3: CSVEARPGRRNEQFF; DNA: TGCAGCGTTGAAGCCCGGCCAGGGCGAAGAAATGAGCAGTTCTTC
size: NA; D: NA; J: TRBJ1-5; V: TRBV15; CDR3: CATSREEGSNQPQHF; DNA: TGTGCCACCAGCAGAGAGGAGGGCAGCAATCAGCCCCAGCATTTT
size: many; D: TRBD2; J: TRBJ2-3; V: TRBV7-2; CDR3: CASSLLREGTQYF; DNA: TGTGCCAGCAGCCTATTGAGGGAGGGTACGCAGTATTTT
size: few; D: NA; J: TRBJ1-1; V: TRBV5-6; CDR3: CASSWGTGPEAFF; DNA: TGTGCCAGCAGCTGGGGCACAGGGCCTGAAGCTTTCTTT
size: few; D: NA; J: TRBJ2-7; V: TRBV28; CDR3: CASSHLWVGDF; DNA: TGTGCCAGCAGTCATTTATGGGTGGGGGACTTC
size: few; D: TRBD2; J: TRBJ2-3; V: TRBV4-2; CDR3: CASSRKGAGGTDTQYF; DNA: TGTGCCAGCAGCCGTAAGGGTGCGGGAGGCACAGATACGCAGTATTTT
size: NA; D: NA; J: TRBJ2-2; V: TRBV11-2; CDR3: CASSLRRFNTGELFF; DNA: TGTGCCAGCAGCTTAAGGCGGTTTAACACCGGGGAGCTGTTTTTT
size: few; D: NA; J: TRBJ1-1; V: TRBV6-5; CDR3: CASSSEFVNTEAFF; DNA: TGTGCCAGCAGTTCTGAGTTCGTGAACACTGAAGCTTTCTTT
size: NA; D: NA; J: TRBJ2-3; V: TRBV10-3; CDR3: CAIRGGVATDTQYF; DNA: TGTGCCATCAGGGGAGGTGTTGCCACAGATACGCAGTATTTT
size: few; D: NA; J: TRBJ2-7; V: TRBV7-2; CDR3: CASSLRPDSSGLYEQYF; DNA: TGTGCCAGCAGCCTCAGACCGGACAGCTCGGGGTTGTACGAGCAGTACTTC
size: NA; D: NA; J: TRBJ2-5; V: TRBV2; CDR3: CASSEGPLVETQYF; DNA: TGTGCCAGCAGTGAGGGACCTCTAGTGGAGACCCAGTACTTC
size: NA; D: NA; J: TRBJ1-5; V: TRBV20-1; CDR3: CSGGGPNQPQHF; DNA: TGCAGTGGTGGGGGACCCAATCAGCCCCAGCATTTT
size: many; D: NA; J: TRBJ1-5; V: TRBV20-1; CDR3: CSARDSGGGMGPQHF; DNA: TGCAGTGCTAGAGATTCGGGCGGGGGGATGGGGCCCCAGCATTTT
size: once; D: NA; J: TRBJ2-2; V: TRBV6-2/TRBV6-3; CDR3: CASSYHRDFANTGELFF; DNA: TGTGCCAGCAGTTACCACCGGGACTTCGCTAACACCGGGGAGCTGTTTTTT
size: NA; D: TRBD2; J: TRBJ2-3; V: TRBV7-9; CDR3: CASSPSGGGDTQYF; DNA: TGTGCCAGCAGCCCTAGCGGGGGCGGGGATACGCAGTATTTT
size: NA; D: TRBD1; J: TRBJ2-7; V: TRBV7-8; CDR3: CASSHGTVSSYEQYF; DNA: TGTGCCAGCAGCCATGGGACAGTCAGCTCCTACGAGCAGTACTTC
size: NA; D: TRBD1; J: TRBJ2-7; V: TRBV7-8; CDR3: CASSLLLRGRPYEQYF; DNA: TGTGCCAGCAGCTTATTATTGAGGGGGCGCCCCTACGAGCAGTACTTC
size: few; D: NA; J: TRBJ2-5; V: TRBV7-2; CDR3: CASSYAYPETQYF; DNA: TGTGCCAGCAGCTACGCTTATCCGGAGACCCAGTACTTC
size: NA; D: TRBD1; J: TRBJ1-3; V: TRBV7-2; CDR3: CASRVGTGLGGNTIYF; DNA: TGTGCCAGCAGAGTCGGGACAGGGCTTGGGGGGAACACCATATATTTT
size: NA; D: NA; J: TRBJ2-3; V: TRBV10-3; CDR3: CAISPDPQARDTQYF; DNA: TGTGCCATCAGTCCCGACCCTCAAGCTCGCGATACGCAGTATTTT
size: few; D: NA; J: TRBJ2-5; V: TRBV5-1; CDR3: CASSFGTEETQYF; DNA: TGCGCCAGCAGCTTCGGGACGGAAGAGACCCAGTACTTC
size: NA; D: NA; J: TRBJ1-2; V: TRBV12-3/TRBV12-4; CDR3: CACSFWAGNGYTF; DNA: TGTGCCTGCAGTTTTTGGGCAGGGAATGGCTACACCTTC
size: NA; D: NA; J: TRBJ2-7; V: TRBV5-1; CDR3: CASSLDIGAGYEQYF; DNA: TGCGCCAGCAGCTTGGATATAGGGGCGGGGTACGAGCAGTACTTC
size: NA; D: NA; J: TRBJ1-4; V: TRBV4-2; CDR3: CASSQSGGAVEKLFF; DNA: TGTGCCAGCAGCCAATCTGGGGGGGCGGTTGAAAAACTGTTTTTT
size: few; D: NA; J: TRBJ1-2; V: TRBV28; CDR3: CASSSTPWPYGYTF; DNA: TGTGCCAGCAGTTCGACACCTTGGCCCTATGGCTACACCTTC
size: few; D: TRBD1; J: TRBJ2-3; V: TRBV5-1; CDR3: CASSLVEGAPARDTQYF; DNA: TGCGCCAGCAGCTTGGTCGAGGGGGCACCGGCCAGAGATACGCAGTATTTT
size: NA; D: NA; J: TRBJ2-7; V: TRBV5-1; CDR3: CASSLEGWGEQYF; DNA: TGCGCCAGCAGCTTGGAGGGGTGGGGCGAGCAGTACTTC
size: few; D: NA; J: TRBJ2-3; V: TRBV7-9; CDR3: CASNQQYF; DNA: TGTGCCAGCAACCAGCAGTATTTT
size: many; D: NA; J: TRBJ1-5; V: TRBV6-5; CDR3: CASRWSGHSNQPQHF; DNA: TGTGCCAGCCGCTGGTCGGGACATAGCAATCAGCCCCAGCATTTT
size: NA; D: NA; J: TRBJ2-6; V: TRBV20-1; CDR3: CSAREGARGANVLTF; DNA: TGCAGTGCTAGAGAGGGGGCGCGCGGGGCCAACGTCCTGACTTTC
size: few; D: TRBD1; J: TRBJ1-5; V: TRBV5-5; CDR3: CASTVGPGGRQPQHF; DNA: TGTGCCAGCACAGTGGGACCAGGGGGCCGGCAGCCCCAGCATTTT
size: few; D: TRBD2; J: TRBJ2-1; V: TRBV20-1; CDR3: CSARDLETSGERGSSYNEQFF; DNA: TGCAGTGCTAGAGATCTCGAGACTAGCGGGGAGAGGGGGTCCTCCTACAATGAGCAGTTCTTC
size: few; D: TRBD1; J: TRBJ2-2; V: TRBV7-8; CDR3: CASSPGQELAGELFF; DNA: TGTGCCAGCAGCCCGGGACAGGAGCTCGCCGGGGAGCTGTTTTTT